These 22 T cell receptor beta chains were all obtained from the same sample, sequenced in a study of T-cell reconstitution after alpha-beta-depleted transplantation in children. Preparation of the TCRbeta library used unique molecular identifiers. TCRdb re-called the PCR reads through MiXCR, storing one row per CDR3 protein. This table has approximately 490,000 distinct CDR3 sequences, around 13% appearing once. This specimen consisted of PBMCs from the stem cell graft donor, obtained from the stem cell graft. The receptors shown here come from a human donor who donated a stem cell graft to a child with combined immunodeficiency.

The V call is TRBV27, the J call TRBJ2-5; D unresolved. This CDR3 contains 14 residues. V was pared by 0 bases and J by 5 bases, with 10 bases between. In germline, CDR1 is MNHEY, CDR2 SMNVEV (reference sequence). DNA of the CDR3: TGTGCCAGCAGTTTATCGGACGGAACGGAGACCCAGTACTTC. Translating it yields CASSLSDGTETQYF.

V usage is TRBV7-3 and J usage is TRBJ1-1; D is uncertain. The germline gives CDR1 SGHTA, CDR2 FQGTGA. The CDR3 totals 11 residues. V gave up 5 bases and J gave up 8 bases, with 9 bases separating them. The CDR3: CASSAGFEAFF. The CDR3 DNA sequence: TGTGCCAGCAGCGCGGGATTCGAAGCTTTCTTT.

The chain recombines TRBV7-2 with TRBJ2-3; TRBD2 might be the D (6 bases). This CDR3 is built from 16 residues. V was clipped by 5 bases and J by 0 bases, with 15 bases between them. CDR1 is SGHTA, CDR2 FQGNSA, per germline. CDR3 sequence: CASSPGTAGSTDTQYF. CDR3 nucleotides: TGTGCCAGCAGCCCGGGGACTGCTGGGAGCACAGATACGCAGTATTTT.

Ten or more counts support this clonotype. The rearrangement joins TRBV3-1 to TRBJ1-3; no firm D call. V shed 0 bases and J shed 6 bases, with 12 bases lying between them. The CDR3 extends over 15 amino acids. Germline-derived CDR1 and CDR2 are LGHDT and YNNKEL (reference sequence). The CDR3 DNA reads TGTGCCAGCAGCCAAGATGAGGTGGCCTCAAACACCATATATTTT. Translating it yields CASSQDEVASNTIYF.

This clonotype appeared many times. The V and J genes are TRBV7-9 and TRBJ2-1, with 7 bases aligning to TRBD2. There are 12 residues in the CDR3. The V and J ends lost 7 bases and 8 bases, in that order; junction bases with no gene match: 5. Germline lookup yields CDR1 SEHNR and CDR2 FQNEAQ (reference sequence). This CDR3 reads CASNLLADEQFF. The CDR3 coding sequence is TGTGCCAGCAACCTGCTAGCGGATGAGCAGTTCTTC.

This chain connects TRBV5-5 to TRBJ2-2; a possible D gene is TRBD2 (5 bases). V dropped 4 bases and J dropped 12 bases, with 19 bases sitting between them. Germline-derived CDR1 and CDR2 are SGHKS and YYEKEE (reference sequence). The CDR3 runs to 14 residues. The CDR3 DNA follows: TGTGCCAGCAGCAAGACTTTGCCACCGGGGAAGCTGTTTTTT. The encoded protein is CASSKTLPPGKLFF.

This clonotype was found a few times. The genes are TRBV6-1 and TRBJ2-1; TRBD1 might be the D (6 bases). This CDR3 has 15 amino acids. In germline, CDR1 is MNHNS, CDR2 SASEGT. V was pared by 7 bases and J by 8 bases, with 21 bases between. CDR3 residues: CASNLGVDRLDEQFF. The CDR3 coding sequence is TGTGCCAGCAACTTGGGGGTTGACAGGTTGGATGAGCAGTTCTTC.

This clonotype was recorded many times. This chain joins TRBV9 and TRBJ2-3; 10 bases are a match to TRBD2. The CDR3 covers 17 residues. Germline V gene sequence: CDR1 SGDLS, CDR2 YYNGEE. The V gene end was trimmed by 0 bases and the J gene end by 5 bases; junction bases not matched to a gene: 9. The CDR3: CASSVGAGLADKDTQYF. The CDR3 nucleotides are TGTGCCAGCAGCGTAGGGGCCGGACTAGCGGACAAAGATACGCAGTATTTT.

This clonotype was counted at least ten times. This chain connects TRBV5-1 to TRBJ2-1, with D possibly TRBD1 on 5 matching bases. Trimming left V 0 bases short and J 2 bases short, with 12 bases between. In germline, CDR1 is SGHRS, CDR2 YFSETQ. The CDR3 has 16 residues. The CDR3 is CASSLVAAGPYNEQFF. In DNA form, the CDR3 reads TGCGCCAGCAGCTTGGTTGCGGCAGGGCCCTACAATGAGCAGTTCTTC.

Ten or more counts support this clonotype. The chain has TRBV7-2 and TRBJ2-5; a possible D gene is TRBD2 (5 bases). This CDR3 is 15 amino acids long. V gave up 1 base and J gave up 0 bases, with 9 bases separating them. Germline values: CDR1 SGHTA, CDR2 FQGNSA. The CDR3 DNA reads as TGTGCCAGCAGCTTAGACCCGGGGTACCAAGAGACCCAGTACTTC. As protein: CASSLDPGYQETQYF.

This clonotype was counted only a few times. The chain links TRBV5-1 to TRBJ2-6; 8 bases match TRBD1. V lost 0 bases, J lost 0 bases, and 5 bases stayed unmatched. Germline CDR1 and CDR2: SGHRS and YFSETQ. This CDR3 region has 18 residues. In nucleotides, the CDR3 is TGCGCCAGCAGCTTGGGACAGGGGCTGGCCTCTGGGGCCAACGTCCTGACTTTC. Translating gives CASSLGQGLASGANVLTF.

V is TRBV3-1 and J is TRBJ2-1; 13 bases align to TRBD2. The CDR3 is made up of 16 amino acids. The germline CDR1 and CDR2 sequences are LGHDT and YNNKEL (reference sequence). Losses at the gene ends were 1 base for V and 8 bases for J; bases not matched to a gene: 5. The CDR3 nucleotides read TGTGCCAGCAGCCAAGGTGGACTAGCGGGGGTTGATGAGCAGTTCTTC. Translation: CASSQGGLAGVDEQFF.

This clonotype was seen a few times. V is TRBV7-2 and J is TRBJ1-1; D may be TRBD1 (6 bases). V shed 5 bases and J shed 10 bases, with 8 bases lying between them. The CDR3 is made up of 10 amino acids. Germline lookup yields CDR1 SGHTA and CDR2 FQGNSA. The CDR3 sequence: CASSQGRAFF. CDR3 DNA sequence: TGTGCCAGCAGCCAGGGGAGAGCTTTCTTT. The whole variable domain, filled in from reference TRBV7-2 and TRBJ1-1, reads GAGVSQSPSNKVTEKGKDVELRCDPISGHTALYWYRQSLGQGLEFLIYFQGNSAPDKSGLPSDRFSAERTGGSVSTLTIQRTQQEDSAVYLCASSQGRAFFGQGTRLTVV.

This chain links TRBV18 with TRBJ1-5; D remains ambiguous. In germline, CDR1 is KGHSH, CDR2 LQKENI. The CDR3 consists of 16 residues. V was shortened by 2 bases and J by 4 bases, with 15 bases between the two germline ends. The CDR3 reads CASSPSPGPSNQPQHF. CDR3 in DNA: TGTGCCAGCTCACCATCTCCTGGGCCTAGTAATCAGCCCCAGCATTTT.

In this sample, this clonotype turned up a few times. The rearrangement uses TRBV9 and TRBJ2-3; 12 nucleotides line up with TRBD2. V was clipped by 6 bases and J by 0 bases; unmatched bases: 14. The CDR3 has 19 amino acids. The germline V gene has CDR1 SGDLS and CDR2 YYNGEE. DNA of the CDR3: TGTGCCAGCACCCGAAGTCTAGCGGGGGGGCCTACTAGCACAGATACGCAGTATTTT. This translates into CASTRSLAGGPTSTDTQYF.

The chain uses TRBV11-2 and TRBJ2-2, with 8 positions matching TRBD2. The germline V gene has CDR1 SGHAT and CDR2 FQNNGV. V lost 6 bases and J lost 2; bases outside the gene matches: 8. This CDR3 is 16 amino acids long. The CDR3 region is CASRSPGGANTGELFF. The CDR3 bases are TGTGCCAGCAGGTCGCCCGGGGGGGCTAACACCGGGGAGCTGTTTTTT. Full variable domain (rest looked up from reference TRBV11-2 and TRBJ2-2): EAGVAQSPRYKIIEKRQSVAFWCNPISGHATLYWYQQILGQGPKLLIQFQNNGVVDDSQLPKDRFSAERLKGVDSTLKIQPAKLEDSAVYLCASRSPGGANTGELFFGEGSRLTVL.

The rearrangement uses TRBV20-1 and TRBJ2-3; the match to TRBD2 covers 8 bases. This CDR3 region has 14 residues. Germline loops: CDR1 DFQATT, CDR2 SNEGSKA (reference sequence). The trim removed 6 bases at V and 4 bases at J, leaving 9 bases unmatched. CDR3 sequence reads: CSANSGTDSDTQYF. CDR3 DNA sequence: TGCAGTGCGAATAGCGGGACGGACTCAGATACGCAGTATTTT.

This clonotype has a count of ten or more. The V and J genes are TRBV18 and TRBJ2-5; D is unresolved. The V end lost 3 bases, the J end lost 4 bases, and 9 bases lay between the germline ends. Germline values: CDR1 KGHSH, CDR2 LQKENI. This CDR3 region has 13 residues. The CDR3 DNA follows: TGTGCCAGCTCACCCCAGAAATCAGAGACCCAGTACTTC. As protein: CASSPQKSETQYF.

This clonotype was found many times. The chain recombines TRBV12-3 or TRBV12-4 with TRBJ2-2; D might be TRBD1 or TRBD2, each matching 5 bases. Trimming left V 5 bases short and J 4 bases short, with 17 bases between. The CDR3 has 16 amino acids. The CDR3 spells CASSRKRGEVTGELFF. The DNA of the CDR3 is TGTGCCAGCAGTCGCAAAAGGGGAGAGGTCACCGGGGAGCTGTTTTTT.

The J gene is TRBJ2-3, the V gene TRBV12-3 or TRBV12-4; D uncertain. With 3 bases removed from V and 7 bases from J, the gap between germline ends came to 8 bases. The CDR3 has 12 amino acids. CDR3 amino acids: CASSFPSNTQYF. DNA of the CDR3: TGTGCCAGCAGTTTCCCCAGCAATACGCAGTATTTT.

The rearrangement joins TRBV24-1 to TRBJ2-7, with 7 bases lining up with TRBD1. Germline lookup yields CDR1 KGHDR and CDR2 SFDVKD. The CDR3 totals 16 residues. Trimming cost V 0 bases and J 2 bases; bases outside gene matches: 6. CDR3 protein: CATSDLGQTGTYEQYF. The CDR3 coding sequence is TGTGCCACCAGTGATTTGGGGCAGACAGGGACCTACGAGCAGTACTTC.

In its sample, this clonotype was seen many times. CDR3 sequence: CAIKEGGMGNTIYF. Here the CDR3 DNA reads TGTGCCATCAAAGAGGGAGGAATGGGAAACACCATATATTTT. V gene TRBV10-3 combines with J gene TRBJ1-3; D unresolved. This CDR3 comprises 14 residues. Between the trimmed V and J ends, which lost 7 bases and 4 bases, there was a span of 14 bases. CDR1 is ENHRY, CDR2 SYGVKD, per germline.